The rows below give T cell receptor beta chains drawn from one sample of a study of cytomegalovirus exposure and HLA in healthy donors. The repertoire was sequenced with immunoSEQ multiplex PCR; TCRdb's copy has only in-frame clones and lacks some. The sample table sets out about 170,000 clones. Sequenced input: PBMCs. These receptors originate from a woman aged 18-29 years in good health and CMV-seropositive. Both conserved end residues are part of each CDR3. The order of the fields is J gene, CDR3 length, V gene, CDR3 protein.

>TRBJ1-1|13|TRBV2
CASTTEKNTEAFF
>TRBJ2-1|16|TRBV12-5
CASVLGAGKGDNEQFF
>TRBJ2-7|16|TRBV19
CASSPLRLAPPYEQYF
>TRBJ1-2|16|TRBV4-2
CASSQDPTGTNYGYTF
>TRBJ1-2|13|TRBV4-1
CASSPRREFGYTF
>TRBJ1-2|15|TRBV7-9
CASSRDSQIYRGYTF
>TRBJ2-7|15|TRBV5-4
CASSFPGQGAEEQYF
>TRBJ1-1|15|TRBV11-2
CASSLTSGGGSPATF
>TRBJ2-7|14|TRBV30
CAWSASLHRNEQYF
>TRBJ2-5|15|TRBV7-7
CASSTGQGDYGTQYF
>TRBJ2-1|13|TRBV2
CASSVRGYNEQFF
>TRBJ2-1|14|TRBV19
CASSIGRGLGEQFF
>TRBJ2-1|14|TRBV19
CASSRTGDYNEQFF
>TRBJ2-2|18|TRBV7-9
CASSPRYRTGGDTGELFF
>TRBJ1-6|15|TRBV9
CASSAQGQGHSPLHF
>TRBJ1-1|14|TRBV5-6
CASSFGTGNTEAFF